The 10 T cell receptor beta chains presented below share a single source sample, sequenced in a study of T cell repertoires in cytomegalovirus infection. Via MiXCR, TCRdb re-called the reads, giving one row per CDR3 protein. The sample holds around 570,000 distinct CDR3 sequences, roughly 43% seen once. These receptors are not linked to any known antigen. The sequencing here drew on cultured PBMCs, taken from culture after CMV antigen stimulation. All receptors come from a human donor in good health (CMV status not recorded). Some clones in this sample may be carry-over from other donors' samples.

The sample holds a few counts of this clonotype. This rearrangement joins TRBV7-8 to TRBJ1-4; the D gene is possibly TRBD1 (6 bases). The ends were cut back, 6 bases at V and 3 bases at J, with 11 bases in the middle. In germline, CDR1 is SGHVS, CDR2 FQNEAQ. The CDR3 spans 14 residues. CDR3 bases: TGTGCCAGCAGTCCGGACAGACCTAATGAAAAACTGTTTTTT. It specifies CASSPDRPNEKLFF.

A few counts support this clonotype. This chain joins TRBV7-6 and TRBJ1-2, with 8 bases identical to TRBD1. CDR3 length equals 15 residues. Germline lookup yields CDR1 SGHVS and CDR2 FNYEAQ. V shed 2 bases and J 5 bases; nucleotides not matched to a gene: 7. The CDR3 protein is CASSLMSTGDYGYTF. The CDR3 region has the DNA TGTGCCAGCAGCTTAATGTCGACAGGGGATTATGGCTACACCTTC.

The chain uses TRBV5-6 and TRBJ2-7; 7 bases agree with TRBD2. Unmatched junction bases numbered 6, after V lost 2 bases and J lost 1 base. CDR3 length: 15 residues. CDR1 and CDR2 from the germline V gene are SGHDT and YYEEEE. The CDR3, as DNA: TGTGCCAGCAGCTTCAGAGCGGGAAGATCCTACGAGCAGTACTTC. This encodes CASSFRAGRSYEQYF.

V is TRBV6-6 and J is TRBJ2-2; 8 bases match TRBD1. Germline assignment: CDR1 MNHNY and CDR2 SVGAGI (reference sequence). This CDR3 has 16 amino acids. Trimming removed 1 base from V and 0 bases from J; junction bases left unmatched: 1. The CDR3 DNA reads TGTGCCAGCAGTTACTGGACAGGGCCGAACACCGGGGAGCTGTTTTTT. Encoded protein: CASSYWTGPNTGELFF.

The gene calls are TRBV12-3 or TRBV12-4 and TRBJ2-7, with D hard to call. The CDR3 length is 13 residues. The germline V and J ends were trimmed by 3 bases and 7 bases, with 13 bases remaining between them. CDR3 nucleotide sequence: TGTGCCAGCAGTTTGGGGTCTACCCGGGAGCAGTACTTC. This encodes CASSLGSTREQYF.

The chain joins TRBV2 to TRBJ1-5; a possible D gene is TRBD1 (6 bases). Germline CDR1 is SNHLY and CDR2 is FYNNEI. Between the trimmed V and J ends, which lost 4 bases and 3 bases, there was a span of 7 bases. This CDR3 comprises 13 residues. The CDR3 here is CASSGQDNQPQHF. The CDR3 nucleotides read TGTGCCAGCAGTGGACAGGACAATCAGCCCCAGCATTTT.

V gene TRBV27 combines with J gene TRBJ2-5; no reliable D call. Germline V gene sequence: CDR1 MNHEY, CDR2 SMNVEV (reference sequence). V dropped 6 bases and J dropped 4 bases, with 9 bases sitting between them. There are 12 residues in the CDR3. The CDR3 DNA follows: TGTGCCAGCAGCCGACCTCGAGAGACCCAGTACTTC. Translation: CASSRPRETQYF.

This clonotype was recorded a few times. This rearrangement joins TRBV2 to TRBJ2-5; D could derive from TRBD1 or TRBD2 (5 bases each). The CDR3 loop spans 14 amino acids. V was pared by 10 bases and J by 0 bases, with 15 bases between. Germline assignment: CDR1 SNHLY and CDR2 FYNNEI. The CDR3 loop reads CATHARGNQETQYF. The CDR3, as DNA: TGTGCCACACACGCGAGGGGTAACCAAGAGACCCAGTACTTC.

The rearrangement joins TRBV2 to TRBJ2-5; D possibly corresponds to TRBD1 (6 bases). Germline CDR1 reads SNHLY; CDR2 reads FYNNEI. Trimming shortened V by 3 bases and J by 8 bases, and 19 bases separated the two germline ends. This CDR3 spans 15 amino acids. The CDR3: CASSEMSGEMVTQYF. The CDR3 DNA sequence: TGTGCCAGCAGTGAGATGTCAGGGGAGATGGTAACCCAGTACTTC.

The chain joins TRBV7-2 to TRBJ1-2, with 8 bases aligning to TRBD1. Germline CDR1 is SGHTA and CDR2 is FQGNSA. V shed 5 bases and J 1 base; nucleotides not matched to a gene: 12. This CDR3 comprises 17 residues. CDR3 amino acids: CASSPGQGASYNYGYTF. The CDR3 DNA follows: TGTGCCAGCAGCCCTGGCCAGGGGGCTTCCTATAACTATGGCTACACCTTC.